This T cell receptor beta chain was obtained from a study of neurological immune-mediated disorders. Study conclusions and caveats: Because no CDR3 amino acid sequences were shared across subjects by expanded clones, private repertoires were suggested in all groups.

There are many counts of this clonotype. No antigen is known for it. As for the cDNA, it was generated by 5'RACE with 10-nucleotide random UMIs. TCRdb re-derived calls from the 5' RACE reads in MiXCR, one entry per CDR3 protein. In the table there are 30,000 or so distinct CDR3 sequences, approximately 4% of which are singletons. In germline, CDR1 is MDHEN, CDR2 SYDVKM. This CDR3 has 15 amino acids. The V end lost 4 bases, the J end lost 4 bases, and 17 bases lay between the germline ends. It was blood bank volunteers in Maryland, USA who made up the healthy controls. For sorted libraries, the input was 1 million CD4+ or CD8+ T cells.

Sequencing input: CD4+ T cells from blood. This receptor was taken from a woman aged 40 to 50 in good health. V gene TRBV28 combines with J gene TRBJ2-7; D might be TRBD2 (6 bases). CDR3 sequence reads: CASSSASDGRYEQYF. In DNA form, the CDR3 reads TGTGCCAGCAGTTCCGCCTCGGACGGGAGATACGAGCAGTACTTC.